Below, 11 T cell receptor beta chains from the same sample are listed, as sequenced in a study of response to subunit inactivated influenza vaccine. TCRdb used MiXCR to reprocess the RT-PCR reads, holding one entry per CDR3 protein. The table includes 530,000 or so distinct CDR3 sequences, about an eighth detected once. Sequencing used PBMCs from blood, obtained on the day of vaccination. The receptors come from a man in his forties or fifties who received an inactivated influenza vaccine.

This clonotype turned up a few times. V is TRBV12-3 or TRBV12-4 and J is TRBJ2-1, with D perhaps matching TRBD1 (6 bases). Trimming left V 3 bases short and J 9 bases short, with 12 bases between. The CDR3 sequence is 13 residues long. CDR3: CASSLGGGGEQFF. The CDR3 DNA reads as TGTGCCAGCAGTTTGGGTGGGGGCGGTGAGCAGTTCTTC.

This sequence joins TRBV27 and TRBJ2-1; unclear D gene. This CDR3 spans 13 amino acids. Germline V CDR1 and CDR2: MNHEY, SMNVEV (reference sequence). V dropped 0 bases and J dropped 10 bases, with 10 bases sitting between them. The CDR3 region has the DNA TGTGCCAGCAGTTTATCGAGGTTCCCCGAGCAGTTCTTC. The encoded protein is CASSLSRFPEQFF.

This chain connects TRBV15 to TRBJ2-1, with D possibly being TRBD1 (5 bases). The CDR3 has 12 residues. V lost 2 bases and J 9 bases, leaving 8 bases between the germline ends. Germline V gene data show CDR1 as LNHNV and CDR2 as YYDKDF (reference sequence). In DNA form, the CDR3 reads TGTGCCACCAGCAGAACAGGTGGTGAGCAGTTCTTC. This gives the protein CATSRTGGEQFF.

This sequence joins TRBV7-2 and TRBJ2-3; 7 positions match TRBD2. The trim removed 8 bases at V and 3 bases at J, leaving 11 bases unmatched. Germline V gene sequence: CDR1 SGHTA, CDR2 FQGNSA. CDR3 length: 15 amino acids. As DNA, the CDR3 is TGTGCCAGCGCCCCCGGGGCTAGCGGAACAGATACGCAGTATTTT. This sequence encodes CASAPGASGTDTQYF.

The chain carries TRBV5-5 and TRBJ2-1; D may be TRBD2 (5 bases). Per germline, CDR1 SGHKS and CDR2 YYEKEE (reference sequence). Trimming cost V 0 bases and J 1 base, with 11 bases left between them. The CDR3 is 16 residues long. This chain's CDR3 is CASSLAVRGSYNEQFF. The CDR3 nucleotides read TGTGCCAGCAGCTTGGCCGTACGGGGTTCCTACAATGAGCAGTTCTTC.

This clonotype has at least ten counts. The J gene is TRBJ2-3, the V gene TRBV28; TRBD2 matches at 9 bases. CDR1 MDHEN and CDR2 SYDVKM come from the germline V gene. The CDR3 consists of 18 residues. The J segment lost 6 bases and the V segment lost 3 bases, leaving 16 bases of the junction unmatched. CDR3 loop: CASSFTYPLGLASDTQYF. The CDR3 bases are TGTGCCAGCAGTTTCACATACCCCTTGGGACTAGCTTCTGATACGCAGTATTTT.

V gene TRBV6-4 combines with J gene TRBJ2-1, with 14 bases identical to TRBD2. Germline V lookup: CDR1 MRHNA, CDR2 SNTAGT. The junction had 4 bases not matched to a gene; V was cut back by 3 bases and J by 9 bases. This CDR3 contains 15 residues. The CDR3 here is CASSETSGGAPEQFF. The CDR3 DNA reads TGTGCCAGCAGTGAGACTAGCGGGGGGGCCCCTGAGCAGTTCTTC.

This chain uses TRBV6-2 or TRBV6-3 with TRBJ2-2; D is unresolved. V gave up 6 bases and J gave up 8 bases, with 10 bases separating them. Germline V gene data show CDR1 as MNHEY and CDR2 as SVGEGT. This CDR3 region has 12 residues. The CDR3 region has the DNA TGTGCCAGCAGCCGGGCAGTTGGGGAGCTGTTTTTT. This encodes CASSRAVGELFF.

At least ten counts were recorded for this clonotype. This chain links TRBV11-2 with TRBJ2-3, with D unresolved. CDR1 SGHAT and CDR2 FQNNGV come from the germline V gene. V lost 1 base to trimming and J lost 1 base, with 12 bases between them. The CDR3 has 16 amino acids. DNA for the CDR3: TGTGCCAGCAGCTTAGGAGTGGCCCTCGGCACAGATACGCAGTATTTT. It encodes CASSLGVALGTDTQYF. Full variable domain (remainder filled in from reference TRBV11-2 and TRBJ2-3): EAGVAQSPRYKIIEKRQSVAFWCNPISGHATLYWYQQILGQGPKLLIQFQNNGVVDDSQLPKDRFSAERLKGVDSTLKIQPAKLEDSAVYLCASSLGVALGTDTQYFGPGTRLTVL.

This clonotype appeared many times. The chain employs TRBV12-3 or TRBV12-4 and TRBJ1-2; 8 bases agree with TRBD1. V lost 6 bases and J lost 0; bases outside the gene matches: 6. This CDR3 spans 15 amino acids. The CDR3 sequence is CASRTGQVANYGYTF. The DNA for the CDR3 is TGTGCCAGCAGGACGGGACAGGTGGCTAACTATGGCTACACCTTC.

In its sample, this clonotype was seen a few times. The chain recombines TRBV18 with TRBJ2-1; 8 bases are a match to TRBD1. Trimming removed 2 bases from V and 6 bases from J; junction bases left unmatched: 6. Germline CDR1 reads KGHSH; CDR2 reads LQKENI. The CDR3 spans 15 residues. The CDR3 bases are TGTGCCAGCTCACCAGCGACAGGGGTTTCCAATGAGCAGTTCTTC. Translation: CASSPATGVSNEQFF.